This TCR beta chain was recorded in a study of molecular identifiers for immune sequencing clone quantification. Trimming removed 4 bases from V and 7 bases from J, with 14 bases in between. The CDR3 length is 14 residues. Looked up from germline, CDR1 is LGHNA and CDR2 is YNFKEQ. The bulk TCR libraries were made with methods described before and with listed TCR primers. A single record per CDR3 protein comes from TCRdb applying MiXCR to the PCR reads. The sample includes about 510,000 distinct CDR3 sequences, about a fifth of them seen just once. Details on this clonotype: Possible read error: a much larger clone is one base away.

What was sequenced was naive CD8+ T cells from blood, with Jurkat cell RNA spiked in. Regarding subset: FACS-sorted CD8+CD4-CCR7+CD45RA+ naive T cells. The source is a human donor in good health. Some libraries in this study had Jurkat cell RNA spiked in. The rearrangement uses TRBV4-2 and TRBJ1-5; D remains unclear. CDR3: CASSPVGDGQPQHF. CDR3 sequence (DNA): TGTGCCAGCAGCCCAGTGGGAGACGGACAGCCCCAGCATTTT.